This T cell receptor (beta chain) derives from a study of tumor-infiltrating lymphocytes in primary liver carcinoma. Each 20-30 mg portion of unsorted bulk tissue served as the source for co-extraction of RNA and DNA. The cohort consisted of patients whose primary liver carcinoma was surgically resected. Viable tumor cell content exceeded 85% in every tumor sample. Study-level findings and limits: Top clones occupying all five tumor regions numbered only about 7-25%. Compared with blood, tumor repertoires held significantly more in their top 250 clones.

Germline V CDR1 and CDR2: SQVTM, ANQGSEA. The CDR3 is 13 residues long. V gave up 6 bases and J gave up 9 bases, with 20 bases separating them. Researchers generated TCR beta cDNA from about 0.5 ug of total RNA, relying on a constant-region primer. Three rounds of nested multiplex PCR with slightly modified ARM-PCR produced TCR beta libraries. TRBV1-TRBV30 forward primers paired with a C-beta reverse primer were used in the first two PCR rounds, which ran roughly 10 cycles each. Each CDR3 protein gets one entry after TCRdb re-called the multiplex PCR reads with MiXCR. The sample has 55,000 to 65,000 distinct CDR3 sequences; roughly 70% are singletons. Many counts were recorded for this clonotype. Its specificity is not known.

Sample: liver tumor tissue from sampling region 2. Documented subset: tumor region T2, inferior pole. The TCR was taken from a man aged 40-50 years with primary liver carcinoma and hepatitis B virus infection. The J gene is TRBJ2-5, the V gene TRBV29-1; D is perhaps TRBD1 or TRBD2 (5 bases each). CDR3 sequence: CSVHTGTEEPQYF. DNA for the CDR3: TGCAGCGTCCACACTGGGACGGAAGAACCCCAGTACTTC.